This T cell receptor beta chain was sequenced in a study of T cells in Graves' hyperthyroidism and ophthalmopathy. Whole-study results and caveats: Model predictions of ophthalmopathy came a median approximately seven months before onset.

There were TCR beta CDR3 regions amplified from RNA transcripts. With the HTBI primer set, the TCR CDR3 went through a first round of RT-PCR. TCRdb re-called the multiplex PCR reads through MiXCR, storing one row per CDR3 protein. The data contain under 400,000 distinct CDR3 sequences, over 20% of them seen just once; the ten biggest clones take up about 50%. CDR1 ENHRY and CDR2 SYGVKD come from the germline V gene. The CDR3 is made up of 13 amino acids. V shed 7 bases and J shed 10 bases, with 14 bases lying between them. Exclusion criteria comprised uncontrolled infection, other autoimmune disease, pregnancy or lactation. PBMCs stemmed from around 9.3 ml fresh peripheral blood. About this clonotype: What it binds is unknown.

Sequencing was carried out using blood. The rearrangement joins TRBV10-3 to TRBJ1-6; tentatively, D is TRBD1 (5 bases). The receptor's source is a woman aged 50 to 60 with Graves' hyperthyroidism. For the CDR3, the DNA is TGTGCCATCAAAATAGGGGTTCGGTCACCCCTCCACTTT. Protein sequence: CAIKIGVRSPLHF.